This paragraph covers one TCR beta chain sequence. The specificity of this receptor is unknown. Base qualities are not at hand, and no much larger clone is one base apart. TCRbeta CDR3 regions were amplified from genomic DNA by means of the immunoSEQ Assay, a bias-controlled multiplex PCR. From the authors' description of their analysis: The number of nucleated cells in each sample was estimated from the amplification of reference gene primers within the assay. To quantify the absolute abundance of each unique TCRbeta CDR3 rearrangement, sequence reads were collapsed and filtered. For each sample, productive Simpson clonality was calculated as the square root of Simpson's diversity index across productive rearrangements. TCRdb stores this immuneACCESS table with in-frame sequences only. Part of the clones is absent; in the studies checked, under half of the shortfall reflects unresolved V genes, and no reason is known for the rest. Clone size and the V and J calls come from that table; the DNA yielded D and trimming. The sample profile shows 150,000 or so clones; 85% to 90% of them were found once. 3.5% to 4.5% of the sample is taken by the ten largest.

This specimen belongs to a study of blood T cell repertoires in COVID-19 (dated by TCRdb to about 2020). Regarding the research as a whole: The collaborator samples originated in the United States, Italy and Spain and spanned the acute and convalescent phases of COVID-19. The material from the prospective study consisted of cDNA or gDNA derived from T cells, B-cell-depleted T cells, or PBMCs. Deeply sampled blood TCRbeta repertoires from subjects exposed to, actively infected with, or recovered from COVID-19 were included in the dataset. The repertoires were made available in a free public database intended to serve as a resource for research on the immune response to SARS-CoV-2. Samples were obtained from the ongoing ImmuneRACE study (first 160 participants) and from 1,254 subjects provided by 6 global collaborators. The sample metadata nearly always contained a de-identified subject ID, COVID-19 status, age in years and sex. Where available, HLA class I and class II types were taken from metadata supplied by the sample provider and were not determined by assay-based typing.

Results and caveats for the whole study, not just this receptor: The amount of clinical and demographic metadata varied by source and participant and was provided uncurated.

Each collaborating institution followed its own protocols to collect whole blood in K2EDTA tubes. For TCRbeta analysis, collaborator samples were shipped as frozen whole blood, as isolated PBMCs, or as DNA extracted from either sample type. This TCR was sampled from a woman in her 70s with acute or convalescent COVID-19. The sequencing sample was made of peripheral blood.

The bases are TGTGCCAGCAGCCGACATCATGGGACAGGGGCCTACGAGCAGTACTTC. Its translation is CASSRHHGTGAYEQYF. The V and J segments used are TRBV14 and TRBJ2-7; 10 of the junction bases match TRBD1. The CDR3 sequence holds 16 residues, the cysteine and phenylalanine included. The retained sequence is limited to the CDR3, 48 bases, with the frame set at the first base. V is pruned by 4 bases and J by 2 bases, leaving 8 bases of the junction without a gene match. CDR1 and CDR2 were assigned from the germline V gene as SGHDN and FVKESK.